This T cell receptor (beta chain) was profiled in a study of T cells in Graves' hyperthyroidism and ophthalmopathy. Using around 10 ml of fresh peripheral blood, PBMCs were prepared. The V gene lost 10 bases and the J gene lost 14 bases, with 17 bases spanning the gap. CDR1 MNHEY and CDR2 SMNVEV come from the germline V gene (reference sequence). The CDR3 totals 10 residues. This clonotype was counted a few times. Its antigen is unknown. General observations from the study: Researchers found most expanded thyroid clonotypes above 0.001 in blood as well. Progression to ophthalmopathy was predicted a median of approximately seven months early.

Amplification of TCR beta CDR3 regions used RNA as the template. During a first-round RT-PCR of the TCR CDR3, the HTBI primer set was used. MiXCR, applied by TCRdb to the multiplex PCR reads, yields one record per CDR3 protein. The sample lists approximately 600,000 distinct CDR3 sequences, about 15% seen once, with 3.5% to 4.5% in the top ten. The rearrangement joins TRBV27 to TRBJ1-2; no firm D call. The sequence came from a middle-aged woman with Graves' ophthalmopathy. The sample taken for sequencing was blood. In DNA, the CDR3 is TGTGCCACCCTGGTTGGGCAGCGGACCTTC. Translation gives CATLVGQRTF.